This TCR beta chain was obtained from a study of read filtering for tumor transcriptome and immune sequencing. At the level of the study: Among patients, roughly 17 were male and around 14 female, aged roughly 45 to 80 (mean roughly 64). By R-ISS, stages I, II and III held approximately 8, 16 and 7 patients. Transcriptome libraries were built from DNase-treated RNA. Study conclusions and caveats: Dropping single-read clonotypes raised IR-seq and RNA-seq shared-clonotype correlation.

This clonotype has a count of ten or more. Its antigen is as yet unknown. Molecular barcoded adaptors covering alpha/delta and beta/gamma chains were used on around 370 ng RNA. TCRdb reprocessed the reads via MiXCR and lists one record per CDR3 protein. The sample yields 100,000 to 150,000 distinct CDR3 sequences, less than 15% seen once. The receptor was isolated from a donor aged 40 or older with multiple myeloma. Sample: a population of CD138-negative cells sorted from bone marrow.

The CDR3 region has the DNA TGCAGTGCTAGTTTGCGGGAGTATGAGCAGTTCTTC. The encoded protein is CSASLREYEQFF. The chain employs TRBV20-1 and TRBJ2-1, with TRBD2 matching over 7 bases. CDR3 length equals 12 residues. Trimming at V came to 3 bases and at J to 8 bases, leaving 4 bases not matched to a gene. Germline V gene sequence: CDR1 DFQATT, CDR2 SNEGSKA (reference sequence).